A single T cell receptor beta chain is shown here with its context. Its target is unknown. CDR3 length: 15 residues. In germline, CDR1 is KGHSY, CDR2 FQNENV. V shed 0 bases and J 4 bases; nucleotides not matched to a gene: 4. In building TCR beta libraries, iRepertoire HTBI primers were used together with Arm-PCR of CDR3 regions. Via MiXCR, TCRdb re-called the multiplex PCR reads, giving one row per CDR3 protein. Here the sample spans roughly 610,000 distinct CDR3 sequences, around 17% being singletons. This sample stems from a study of regulatory T cells in long-lasting Graves disease. Study results and caveats: Researchers reported studying only peripheral blood, not thyroid tissue.

The sample's time point: newly diagnosed GD, antithyroid drugs for less than 3 months. The authors made the TCR library using RNA they extracted from PBMCs. The same specimen was also included in a second study, on T cells in Graves' hyperthyroidism and ophthalmopathy. That work states: Recently diagnosed hyperthyroidism of less than 2 months' duration affected patients aged 18 to 65.

This sequence originates from a woman aged 25 to 39 with Graves disease. The source material was peripheral blood mononuclear cells (PBMCs), sampled at new diagnosis, from a patient treated with antithyroid drugs. V usage is TRBV16 and J usage is TRBJ2-7, with TRBD1 matching over 9 bases. In DNA, the CDR3 is TGTGCCAGCAGCCAATCGACAGGGGGAGGTTACGAGCAGTACTTC. This encodes CASSQSTGGGYEQYF.